Each of the 15 T cell receptor beta chains below was sequenced from the same sample in a study of early T cells in non-severe SARS-CoV-2 infection. TCRdb re-called the 5' RACE reads through MiXCR, storing one row per CDR3 protein. Here the sample spans about 110,000 distinct CDR3 sequences, around 10% being singletons. The sequenced sample was whole blood. These receptors were obtained from an adult who was a healthcare worker with PCR-confirmed SARS-CoV-2 infection or an uninfected control (not recorded which).

The chain uses TRBV7-8 and TRBJ2-2; D is unclear. V lost 5 bases and J 5 bases, leaving 12 bases between the germline ends. The CDR3 is 14 residues long. In germline, CDR1 is SGHVS, CDR2 FQNEAQ. The CDR3 nucleotides are TGTGCCAGCAGCCCCTTAATGGGGACCGGGGAGCTGTTTTTT. It yields the protein CASSPLMGTGELFF.

This chain joins TRBV5-1 and TRBJ1-1, with a tentative D call TRBD1 (5 bases). The V end lost 7 bases, the J end lost 1 base, and 20 bases lay between the germline ends. This CDR3 comprises 16 residues. CDR1 and CDR2 (germline): SGHRS, YFSETQ. This CDR3 reads CASAMSLGGENTEAFF. The CDR3 DNA reads as TGCGCCAGCGCCATGTCTTTGGGGGGAGAGAACACTGAAGCTTTCTTT.

This clonotype was found many times. The rearrangement links TRBV5-4 to TRBJ2-1; D is ambiguous. The CDR3 is 14 residues long. V lost 4 bases and J 6 bases, leaving 14 bases between the germline ends. Germline CDR1 SGHNT, CDR2 YYREEE (reference sequence). The CDR3 nucleotides are TGTGCCAGCAGCCCCCAATCGGAGTCCAATGAGCAGTTCTTC. Protein: CASSPQSESNEQFF.

As concerns this clonotype: Here the CDR3 omits its conserved ending phenylalanine or tryptophan, so a read error is the likely source. J is TRBJ1-6 and V is TRBV4-2, with 9 positions matching TRBD1. Germline CDR1 is LGHNA and CDR2 is YNFKEQ. This CDR3 has 19 residues. Trimming at V came to 0 bases and at J to 0 bases, leaving 6 bases not matched to a gene. CDR3: CASSQEGQGRRSYNSPLHY. The CDR3, as DNA: TGTGCCAGCAGCCAAGAGGGACAGGGTAGACGCTCCTATAATTCACCCCTCCACTAT.

This clonotype was counted once. This may stem from a read error, because a much larger clone lies one nucleotide away. The chain uses TRBV7-2 and TRBJ1-2, with D perhaps matching TRBD1 (5 bases). Germline CDR1 reads SGHTA; CDR2 reads FQGNSA. The CDR3 extends over 14 amino acids. CDR3 loop: CASSQQAGSYGFTF. The CDR3, as DNA: TGTGCCAGCAGCCAACAGGCAGGCTCTTATGGCTTCACCTTC.

This clonotype was seen a few times. The V and J genes are TRBV14 and TRBJ2-3; D not resolved. This CDR3 contains 13 residues. Germline V CDR1 and CDR2: SGHDN, FVKESK. V gave up 4 bases and J gave up 6 bases, with 11 bases separating them. The CDR3 is CASSLFLADTQYF. CDR3 nucleotides: TGTGCCAGCAGCCTCTTTCTCGCGGATACGCAGTATTTT.

V is TRBV10-3 and J is TRBJ1-6; possible D gene TRBD1, 6 bases. Germline assignment: CDR1 ENHRY and CDR2 SYGVKD. Trimming left V 8 bases short and J 0 bases short, with 11 bases between. This CDR3 comprises 15 residues. Written as DNA, the CDR3 is TGTGCCATCGGGCAGGGGATCTCCTATAATTCACCCCTCCACTTT. Translation: CAIGQGISYNSPLHF.

In this sample, this clonotype turned up a few times. The V and J genes are TRBV30 and TRBJ1-3; D unresolved. Per germline, CDR1 GTSNPN and CDR2 SVGIG (reference sequence). Trimming left V 3 bases short and J 0 bases short, with 12 bases between. The CDR3 sequence is 15 residues long. CDR3 sequence (DNA): TGTGCCTGGAGGGAGGGCAGTAACTCTGGAAACACCATATATTTT. Translating gives CAWREGSNSGNTIYF.

This clonotype was seen repeatedly, ten times or more. The V gene is TRBV5-4, the J gene TRBJ2-2; D might be TRBD1 (6 bases). Looked up from germline, CDR1 is SGHNT and CDR2 is YYREEE (reference sequence). This CDR3 contains 14 residues. Trimming took 4 bases from V and 1 from J, leaving 8 bases between them. CDR3: CASSVDRNTGELFF. For the CDR3, the DNA is TGTGCCAGCAGCGTGGACAGGAACACCGGGGAGCTGTTTTTT.

This clonotype came up many times. V usage is TRBV12-3 or TRBV12-4 and J usage is TRBJ2-7; D gene ambiguous. V lost 3 bases, J lost 0 bases, and 3 bases lay in between. This CDR3 is built from 12 residues. The CDR3 reads CASSFNSYEQYF. The CDR3 bases are TGTGCCAGCAGTTTTAACTCCTACGAGCAGTACTTC.

This clonotype was observed a handful of times. The chain employs TRBV5-6 and TRBJ2-1; tentatively, D is TRBD2 (5 bases). The V end lost 5 bases, the J end lost 6 bases, and 15 bases lay between the germline ends. Germline CDR1 is SGHDT and CDR2 is YYEEEE. There are 14 residues in the CDR3. CDR3 residues: CASSTGGRSNEQFF. The CDR3 DNA reads as TGTGCCAGCAGTACCGGTGGGAGAAGCAATGAGCAGTTCTTC.

This clonotype occurred a few times. The V and J genes are TRBV3-1 and TRBJ1-1; D uncertain. Germline V gene sequence: CDR1 LGHDT, CDR2 YNNKEL (reference sequence). The CDR3 runs 11 residues. V was cut by 2 bases and J by 6 bases, with 4 bases left in between. The CDR3 DNA sequence: TGTGCCAGCAGCCAAAGGGCTGAAGCTTTCTTT. Protein sequence: CASSQRAEAFF.

This clonotype has only a few counts. The rearrangement uses TRBV7-9 and TRBJ2-2; D gene ambiguous. With 5 bases removed from V and 4 bases from J, the gap between germline ends came to 8 bases. Germline-derived CDR1 and CDR2 are SEHNR and FQNEAQ (reference sequence). This CDR3 is 13 amino acids long. The DNA of the CDR3 is TGTGCCAGCAGCCTCCGGCCCACCGGGGAGCTGTTTTTT. As protein: CASSLRPTGELFF.

V and J are TRBV6-5 and TRBJ2-2; D is undetermined. Germline CDR1 is MNHEY and CDR2 is SVGAGI. There are 14 residues in the CDR3. The V gene lost 11 bases and the J gene lost 0 bases, with 13 bases spanning the gap. The CDR3 sequence: CAAANSANTGELFF. CDR3 sequence (DNA): TGTGCCGCTGCAAATTCGGCGAACACCGGGGAGCTGTTTTTT.

The chain carries TRBV12-3 or TRBV12-4 and TRBJ2-2; 10 nucleotides agree with TRBD1. V was pared by 6 bases and J by 5 bases, with 6 bases of the junction left unmatched. The CDR3 length is 15 residues. CDR3 nucleotide sequence: TGTGCCAGCAGCAAAAGGACAGGGGGAACCGGGGAGCTGTTTTTT. As protein: CASSKRTGGTGELFF.